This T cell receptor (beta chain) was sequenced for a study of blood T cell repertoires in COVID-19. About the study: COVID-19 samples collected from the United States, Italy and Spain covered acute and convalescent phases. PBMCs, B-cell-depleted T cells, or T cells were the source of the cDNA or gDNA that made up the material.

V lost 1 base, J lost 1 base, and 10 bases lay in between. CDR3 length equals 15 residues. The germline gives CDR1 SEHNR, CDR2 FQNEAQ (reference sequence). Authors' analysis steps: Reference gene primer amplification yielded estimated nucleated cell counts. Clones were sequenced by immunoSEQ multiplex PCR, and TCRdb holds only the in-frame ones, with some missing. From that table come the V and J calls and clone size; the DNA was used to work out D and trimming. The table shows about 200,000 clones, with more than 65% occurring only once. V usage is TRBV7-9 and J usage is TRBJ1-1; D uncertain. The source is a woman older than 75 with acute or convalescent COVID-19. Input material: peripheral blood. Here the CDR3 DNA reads TGTGCCAGCAGCTTAGGGGGAGCTAAGAACACTGAAGCTTTCTTT. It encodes CASSLGGAKNTEAFF.